The present T cell receptor beta chain was sequenced within a study of blood T cells in healthy people across ages. CDR3 size: 11 residues. The germline CDR1 and CDR2 sequences are DFQATT and SNEGSKA (reference sequence). In regard to this clonotype: This clone may be a read error of a much larger clone one base away.

Primers used in a second PCR of about 6 to 12 cycles were a sample-barcoded 5' primer and a J-beta primer mix. TCRdb re-called the 5' RACE reads with MiXCR, one entry per CDR3 protein. There are around 1,800,000 distinct CDR3 sequences in the sample; about two fifths occur only once, and roughly 24% lies in the top ten. Sequencing was done on a sample of blood. This sequence originates from a human donor in good health. V gene TRBV20-1 combines with J gene TRBJ1-2; D is undetermined. The CDR3 coding sequence is TGCAGGGCTACAGAGAACTATGGCTACACCTTC. It codes for CRATENYGYTF.